This is a list of T cell receptor beta chains from one sample in a study of shared clonotypes between healthy human individuals. Here immunoSEQ multiplex PCR was the method, and the copy in TCRdb shows in-frame clones only, minus some. The table includes around 2,100,000 clones, over 85% detected once. Sequenced sample: naive CD8+ T cells sorted from blood. The origin of the receptors is a man younger than 35 in good health. The CDR3 runs from the conserved cysteine through the conserved F or W.

TRBV28,TRBJ1-5,CASSPKKATTQPQHF
TRBV28,TRBJ1-5,CASSFMPGGQPQHF
TRBV19,TRBJ1-2,CARRKKGQGYTF
TRBV28,TRBJ1-2,CASSRGQGGNYGYTF
TRBV7-9,TRBJ2-7,CASSSSKGPSLFYEQYF
TRBV29-1,TRBJ2-7,CSVRTGIDEQYF
TRBV5-1,TRBJ2-7,CASSWGSGEYEQYF
TRBV7-9,TRBJ2-7,CASSPSGEWDYEQYF
TRBV6-5,TRBJ2-5,CASRAGTTEVETQYF
TRBV27,TRBJ2-7,CASSYDRTYEQYF
TRBV30,TRBJ1-2,CAWSGTGETNYGYTF
TRBV6-6,TRBJ1-1,CASSYGPEAFF
TRBV6-5,TRBJ1-2,CASSYSQTTNYGYTF
TRBV10-3,TRBJ2-7,CAISFRDGSYEQYF
TRBV27,TRBJ2-1,CASSLDRGLSEQFF
TRBV27,TRBJ2-2,CASKREGDTGELFF
TRBV25-1,TRBJ1-2,CATTGYYGYTF
TRBV27,TRBJ2-1,CASSLSAGGVYNEQFF
TRBV5-4,TRBJ1-1,CASSEVGDWTEAFF
TRBV30,TRBJ2-3,CAWSGTGLADTQYF
TRBV4-1,TRBJ2-3,CASSQDPVVTDTQYF
TRBV4-1,TRBJ1-6,CASSQDRQVGSPLHF
TRBV4-1,TRBJ2-7,CASSHIFGNEQYF
TRBV15,TRBJ1-5,CATSQDRGLSQPQHF
TRBV2,TRBJ1-1,CASRSTGETEAFF
TRBV27,TRBJ1-2,CASAAGGSGYTF
TRBV19,TRBJ1-6,CASSIRDYNSPLHF
TRBV28,TRBJ2-7,CASSLPSYEQYF
TRBV7-9,TRBJ2-3,CATGPSDSDTQYF
TRBV19,TRBJ2-7,CASSIGAQGPYEQYF
TRBV28,TRBJ1-2,CASSPPRGTSYGYTF
TRBV18,TRBJ2-7,CASSPTNYSYEQYF
TRBV30,TRBJ1-5,CAWSTGDGNQPQHF
TRBV30,TRBJ2-7,CAWSPRGNSYEQYF
TRBV9,TRBJ2-3,CASSASGGSGADTQYF
TRBV13,TRBJ2-3,CASSQRDQADTQYF
TRBV5-1,TRBJ1-2,CASSLEGGNYGYTF
TRBV6-5,TRBJ1-4,CASSGVTLEKLFF
TRBV21-1,TRBJ2-7,CARLPVGEQYF
TRBV19,TRBJ2-3,CASRKLAGEATQYF
TRBV4-1,TRBJ1-4,CASSQEGGGKLFF
TRBV4-1,TRBJ1-5,CASSHGFGGNQPQHF
TRBV6-1,TRBJ2-5,CASSDPPAMTGETQYF
TRBV6-1,TRBJ2-7,CASSWTQGEQYF
TRBV2,TRBJ2-5,CASSGLDSEETQYF
TRBV7-2,TRBJ2-3,CASSFRGVTDTQYF
TRBV2,TRBJ1-1,CASSLFRGVVTDAFF
TRBV28,TRBJ2-2,CASTLTAGNTGELFF
TRBV9,TRBJ2-5,CASSAKETQYF
TRBV5-4,TRBJ2-1,CASSRSGGSEQFF
TRBV2,TRBJ2-7,CASSEFPALEQYF
TRBV7-9,TRBJ2-7,CASSNTGRLYF
TRBV5-1,TRBJ1-1,CASSLGDRMNTEAFF
TRBV4-3,TRBJ2-5,CASSQGHKETQYF
TRBV19,TRBJ2-3,CASLVGDTQYF